These 29 T cell receptor beta chains were all obtained from the same sample, sequenced in a study of shared clonotypes between healthy human individuals. Method: immunoSEQ multiplex PCR; TCRdb's copy keeps in-frame clones and lacks some. This table holds about 680,000 clones, 72% found once. The source material was memory CD4+ T cells sorted from blood. Subset reported: CD45RA-negative fraction. These receptors originate from a woman aged 25 to 39 in good health.

The chain employs TRBV2 and TRBJ1-5; no reliable D call. The V gene's germline CDR1 is SNHLY and CDR2 FYNNEI. The CDR3 sequence is 15 residues long. Trimming removed 1 base from V and 4 bases from J, with 11 bases in between. CDR3: CASSEDSQENQPQHF. The DNA of the CDR3 is TGTGCCAGCAGTGAAGACAGCCAGGAAAATCAGCCCCAGCATTTT.

The gene calls are TRBV4-1 and TRBJ2-4; TRBD1 is a possible D gene (5 bases). Germline V gives CDR1 MGHRA, CDR2 YSYEKL. The V end was cut by 0 bases, the J end by 7 bases, with 16 bases between. This CDR3 has 16 residues. The CDR3 bases are TGCGCCAGCAGCCAAGATATATCCCTCAGGGCGAACATTCAGTACTTC. As protein: CASSQDISLRANIQYF.

By proportion, this clone is medium-sized. The chain uses TRBV7-8 and TRBJ1-1; 7 bases line up with TRBD1. Germline trimming cut 1 base from V and 4 bases from J; bases unmatched to any gene: 6. Germline values: CDR1 SGHVS, CDR2 FQNEAQ. The CDR3 consists of 15 residues. CDR3 region: CASSLVEGAVTEAFF. The CDR3 DNA follows: TGTGCCAGCAGCTTAGTAGAGGGGGCAGTCACTGAAGCTTTCTTT.

This clone occurred a few times. This chain links TRBV27 with TRBJ1-2; 8 nucleotides align to TRBD1. Germline-derived CDR1 and CDR2 are MNHEY and SMNVEV (reference sequence). The trim removed 6 bases at V and 0 bases at J, leaving 6 bases unmatched. This CDR3 is 15 amino acids long. The CDR3 region is CASRRTGMSNYGYTF. The DNA of the CDR3 is TGTGCCAGCAGACGGACAGGGATGTCTAACTATGGCTACACCTTC.

The rearrangement joins TRBV11-2 to TRBJ2-7; D gene uncertain. Trimming cost V 1 base and J 5 bases, with 6 bases left between them. The CDR3 covers 12 residues. The V gene's germline CDR1 is SGHAT and CDR2 FQNNGV. The CDR3, as DNA: TGTGCCAGCAGCTTAGCTGGTGACGAGCAGTACTTC. Translation gives CASSLAGDEQYF.

A remark on this clone: The identical CDR3 is also encoded by other nucleotide sequences in the sample. The chain is built from TRBV27 and TRBJ1-1; no clear D gene. The CDR3 covers 11 residues. CDR1 MNHEY and CDR2 SMNVEV come from the germline V gene (reference sequence). V lost 8 bases, J lost 2 bases, and 6 bases lay in between. CDR3 residues: CASQLNTEAFF. The DNA of the CDR3 is TGTGCCAGCCAATTAAACACTGAAGCTTTCTTT.

Concerning this clone: Just one base apart from a much larger clone, this may be a read error. The chain joins TRBV11-2 to TRBJ2-1; D remains unclear. V gave up 2 bases and J gave up 6 bases, with 2 bases separating them. Germline V gene data show CDR1 as SGHAT and CDR2 as FQNNGV. The CDR3 covers 11 residues. The DNA of the CDR3 is TGTGCCAGCAGCTTAAGCAATGAGCAGTTCTTC. This gives the protein CASSLSNEQFF.

The CDR3 sequence: CSARKQGEQYF. CDR3 in DNA: TGCAGTGCTCGAAAACAGGGAGAGCAGTACTTC. The chain recombines TRBV20-1 with TRBJ2-7; perhaps TRBD1 as D (6 bases). Germline lookup yields CDR1 DFQATT and CDR2 SNEGSKA (reference sequence). V lost 5 bases to trimming and J lost 7 bases, with 12 bases between them. CDR3 length equals 11 residues.

This chain connects TRBV28 to TRBJ2-7; 9 bases map to TRBD2. Per the germline V gene, CDR1 is MDHEN and CDR2 is SYDVKM. V shed 6 bases and J 2 bases; nucleotides not matched to a gene: 8. CDR3 length: 15 amino acids. The chain's CDR3 is CASRTGTSSPYEQYF. Written as DNA, the CDR3 is TGTGCCAGCAGGACCGGGACTAGCAGTCCCTACGAGCAGTACTTC.

The V call is TRBV27, the J call TRBJ2-3; 8 bases are shared with TRBD1. The CDR3 has 16 residues. Trimming cost V 5 bases and J 6 bases; bases outside gene matches: 13. Per the germline V gene, CDR1 is MNHEY and CDR2 is SMNVEV (reference sequence). CDR3 sequence reads: CASSPLDRAHSDTQYF. The CDR3 region has the DNA TGTGCCAGCAGTCCTTTGGACAGGGCCCATTCCGATACGCAGTATTTT.

This chain links TRBV6-1 with TRBJ2-5, with D uncertain. Trimming took 6 bases from V and 5 from J, leaving 13 bases between them. CDR1 MNHNS and CDR2 SASEGT come from the germline V gene. The CDR3 has 13 residues. The CDR3 sequence is CASSPYAGETQYF. DNA of the CDR3: TGTGCCAGCAGCCCATATGCTGGCGAGACCCAGTACTTC.

Note on this clone: This same CDR3 is encoded by further DNA sequences in the sample. This chain connects TRBV29-1 to TRBJ2-3, with 8 nucleotides matching TRBD2. The trim removed 4 bases at V and 5 bases at J, leaving 5 bases unmatched. The CDR3 consists of 13 residues. Germline CDR1 and CDR2: SQVTM and ANQGSEA. The CDR3 DNA reads TGCAGCGTTGGCAGCGGGAGCTTAGATACGCAGTATTTT. Amino acid sequence: CSVGSGSLDTQYF.

CDR3 sequence (DNA): TGCGCCAGCAGGGCCCAGGGATCGGGCACTGAAGCTTTCTTT. As protein: CASRAQGSGTEAFF. The chain joins TRBV10-2 to TRBJ1-1; perhaps TRBD1 as D (5 bases). This CDR3 is 14 amino acids long. The V end lost 6 bases, the J end lost 4 bases, and 15 bases lay between the germline ends. CDR1 is WSHSY and CDR2 is SAAADI in the germline V gene.

The gene calls are TRBV2 and TRBJ1-1; 9 bases map to TRBD1. V lost 3 bases and J lost 7; bases outside the gene matches: 3. The V gene's germline CDR1 is SNHLY and CDR2 FYNNEI. The CDR3 is made up of 13 amino acids. The CDR3 sequence: CASSDGTGLEAFF. DNA of the CDR3: TGTGCCAGCAGTGATGGGACAGGGCTTGAAGCTTTCTTT.

This chain connects TRBV15 to TRBJ2-2, with D unclear. V lost 0 bases to trimming and J lost 9 bases, with 8 bases between them. The CDR3 runs to 13 residues. Germline assignment: CDR1 LNHNV and CDR2 YYDKDF (reference sequence). The CDR3 DNA is TGTGCCACCAGCAGAGATCTGTTTCGGGAGCTGTTTTTT. The encoded protein is CATSRDLFRELFF.

This chain connects TRBV7-3 to TRBJ1-4; 8 positions match TRBD1. The germline V gene has CDR1 SGHTA and CDR2 FQGTGA. This CDR3 spans 17 amino acids. With 0 bases clipped from V and 2 bases from J, the junction kept 5 bases outside the gene matches. The CDR3 here is CASSLTGTGGTNEKLFF. CDR3 in DNA: TGTGCCAGCAGCTTAACCGGGACAGGTGGGACTAATGAAAAACTGTTTTTT.

About this clone itself: Other nucleotide sequences in the sample specify the same CDR3. This chain joins TRBV6-1 and TRBJ1-5; 7 positions match TRBD1. Losses at the gene ends were 6 bases for V and 4 bases for J; bases not matched to a gene: 3. The CDR3 spans 13 residues. Germline V gene lookup returns CDR1 MNHNS and CDR2 SASEGT. The CDR3 region has the DNA TGTGCCAGCAGCGGGACAGATAATCAGCCCCAGCATTTT. It yields the protein CASSGTDNQPQHF.

This chain uses TRBV27 with TRBJ2-1; perhaps TRBD2 as D (6 bases). Germline values: CDR1 MNHEY, CDR2 SMNVEV (reference sequence). The CDR3 has 15 residues. Trimming cost V 5 bases and J 4 bases, with 15 bases left between them. The CDR3 DNA sequence: TGTGCCAGCAGTCTGAGGGTAGCGGTATACAATGAGCAGTTCTTC. Protein product: CASSLRVAVYNEQFF.

The genes are TRBV28 and TRBJ1-2; 7 bases align to TRBD1. The germline CDR1 and CDR2 sequences are MDHEN and SYDVKM. Trimming at V came to 5 bases and at J to 4 bases, leaving 7 bases not matched to a gene. CDR3 length: 14 amino acids. CDR3 loop: CASSPATGPYGYTF. The CDR3 DNA follows: TGTGCCAGCAGTCCTGCGACAGGGCCCTATGGCTACACCTTC.

This clone was seen a handful of times. The chain recombines TRBV2 with TRBJ2-7; 9 bases are a match to TRBD2. The J segment lost 4 bases and the V segment lost 8 bases, leaving 12 bases of the junction unmatched. CDR3 length equals 15 residues. Germline V gene sequence: CDR1 SNHLY, CDR2 FYNNEI. Here the CDR3 DNA reads TGTGCCAGCGAACTAACGGGGGCGGGAGGGTACGAGCAGTACTTC. Encoded protein: CASELTGAGGYEQYF.

This clone was detected only once. The chain is built from TRBV6-5 and TRBJ2-3; D remains unclear. CDR1 is MNHEY and CDR2 is SVGAGI in the germline V gene. The CDR3 spans 16 residues. With 4 bases removed from V and 2 bases from J, the gap between germline ends came to 16 bases. The CDR3 bases are TGTGCCAGCAGTTCGGGTATCGTGATAGCCACAGATACGCAGTATTTT. Its translation is CASSSGIVIATDTQYF.

The rearrangement uses TRBV14 and TRBJ1-1; 9 bases line up with TRBD1. CDR1 is SGHDN, CDR2 FVKESK, per germline. V gave up 2 bases and J gave up 4 bases; unmatched junction bases: 2. The CDR3 is 14 residues long. The CDR3 DNA reads TGTGCCAGCAGCCAATGGGACAGGGCCACTGAAGCTTTCTTT. This encodes CASSQWDRATEAFF.

V and J are TRBV7-9 and TRBJ2-3; TRBD1 is a possible D gene (6 bases). CDR1 and CDR2 from the germline V gene are SEHNR and FQNEAQ (reference sequence). V was cut by 4 bases and J by 4 bases, with 12 bases left in between. The CDR3 length is 14 residues. The CDR3 loop reads CASSSGQPSDTQYF. CDR3 nucleotide sequence: TGTGCCAGCAGCTCCGGACAGCCCTCAGATACGCAGTATTTT.

The chain combines TRBV2 with TRBJ1-5, with 9 nucleotides matching TRBD1. V shed 6 bases, J shed 6 bases, and the junction held 6 bases outside the gene matches. Per germline, CDR1 SNHLY and CDR2 FYNNEI. The length of the CDR3 is 14 residues. The CDR3: CASSRQGGGQPQHF. CDR3 nucleotides: TGTGCCAGCAGCCGACAGGGGGGCGGTCAGCCCCAGCATTTT.

The chain combines TRBV4-1 with TRBJ1-1; no definite D call. The germline V gene encodes CDR1 MGHRA and CDR2 YSYEKL. The CDR3 totals 14 residues. The germline V and J ends were trimmed by 0 bases and 4 bases, with 9 bases remaining between them. The CDR3 nucleotides read TGCGCCAGCAGCCAAGATTTGTTTCGCACTGAAGCTTTCTTT. It yields the protein CASSQDLFRTEAFF.

The V gene is TRBV21-1, the J gene TRBJ2-7. TRBV21-1 is annotated as a pseudogene. The length of the CDR3 is 12 residues. The CDR3 loop reads CASSNSPYEQYF. The CDR3 DNA follows: TGTGCCAGCAGCAACAGCCCCTACGAGCAGTACTTC.

The V gene is TRBV5-6, the J gene TRBJ2-1; TRBD2 is a possible D gene (6 bases). V was pared by 3 bases and J by 9 bases, with 13 bases between. The CDR3 contains 13 residues. The germline CDR1 and CDR2 sequences are SGHDT and YYEEEE. CDR3: CASSWATAGEQFF. The CDR3 nucleotides are TGTGCCAGCAGCTGGGCCACAGCGGGTGAGCAGTTCTTC. The full variable domain, its missing parts supplied by reference TRBV5-6 and TRBJ2-1, is DAGVTQSPTHLIKTRGQQVTLRCSPKSGHDTVSWYQQALGQGPQFIFQYYEEEERQRGNFPDRFSGHQFPNYSSELNVNALLLGDSALYLCASSWATAGEQFFGPGTRLTVL.

The CDR3 is CASSSPDQLQYF. CDR3 nucleotide sequence: TGTGCCAGCAGTTCTCCGGACCAATTGCAGTATTTT. This sequence joins TRBV21-1 and TRBJ2-3. TRBV21-1 represents a pseudogene. The CDR3 is made up of 12 amino acids.

In the case of this clone: Other DNA sequences from this sample encode an identical CDR3 as well. The rearrangement links TRBV11-2 to TRBJ2-1; possible D gene TRBD2, 5 bases. V was shortened by 5 bases and J by 0 bases, with 11 bases between the two germline ends. CDR3 length equals 15 residues. Germline assignment: CDR1 SGHAT and CDR2 FQNNGV. The CDR3 DNA reads as TGTGCCAGCAGCCTGGCGGGTAGCTCCTACAATGAGCAGTTCTTC. Amino acids: CASSLAGSSYNEQFF.